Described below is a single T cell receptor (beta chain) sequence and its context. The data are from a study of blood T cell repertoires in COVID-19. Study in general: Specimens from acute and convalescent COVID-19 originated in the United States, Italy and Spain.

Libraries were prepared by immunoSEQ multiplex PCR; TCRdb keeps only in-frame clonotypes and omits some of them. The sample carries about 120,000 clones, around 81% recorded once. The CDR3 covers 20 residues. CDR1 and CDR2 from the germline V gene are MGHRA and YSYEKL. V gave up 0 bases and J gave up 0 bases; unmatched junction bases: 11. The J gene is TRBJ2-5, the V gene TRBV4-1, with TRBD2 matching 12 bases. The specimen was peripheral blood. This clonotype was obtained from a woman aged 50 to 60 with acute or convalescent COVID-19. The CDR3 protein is CASSQDILAGGQIYQETQYF. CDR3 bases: TGCGCCAGCAGCCAAGATATCCTAGCGGGAGGGCAAATTTACCAAGAGACCCAGTACTTC.